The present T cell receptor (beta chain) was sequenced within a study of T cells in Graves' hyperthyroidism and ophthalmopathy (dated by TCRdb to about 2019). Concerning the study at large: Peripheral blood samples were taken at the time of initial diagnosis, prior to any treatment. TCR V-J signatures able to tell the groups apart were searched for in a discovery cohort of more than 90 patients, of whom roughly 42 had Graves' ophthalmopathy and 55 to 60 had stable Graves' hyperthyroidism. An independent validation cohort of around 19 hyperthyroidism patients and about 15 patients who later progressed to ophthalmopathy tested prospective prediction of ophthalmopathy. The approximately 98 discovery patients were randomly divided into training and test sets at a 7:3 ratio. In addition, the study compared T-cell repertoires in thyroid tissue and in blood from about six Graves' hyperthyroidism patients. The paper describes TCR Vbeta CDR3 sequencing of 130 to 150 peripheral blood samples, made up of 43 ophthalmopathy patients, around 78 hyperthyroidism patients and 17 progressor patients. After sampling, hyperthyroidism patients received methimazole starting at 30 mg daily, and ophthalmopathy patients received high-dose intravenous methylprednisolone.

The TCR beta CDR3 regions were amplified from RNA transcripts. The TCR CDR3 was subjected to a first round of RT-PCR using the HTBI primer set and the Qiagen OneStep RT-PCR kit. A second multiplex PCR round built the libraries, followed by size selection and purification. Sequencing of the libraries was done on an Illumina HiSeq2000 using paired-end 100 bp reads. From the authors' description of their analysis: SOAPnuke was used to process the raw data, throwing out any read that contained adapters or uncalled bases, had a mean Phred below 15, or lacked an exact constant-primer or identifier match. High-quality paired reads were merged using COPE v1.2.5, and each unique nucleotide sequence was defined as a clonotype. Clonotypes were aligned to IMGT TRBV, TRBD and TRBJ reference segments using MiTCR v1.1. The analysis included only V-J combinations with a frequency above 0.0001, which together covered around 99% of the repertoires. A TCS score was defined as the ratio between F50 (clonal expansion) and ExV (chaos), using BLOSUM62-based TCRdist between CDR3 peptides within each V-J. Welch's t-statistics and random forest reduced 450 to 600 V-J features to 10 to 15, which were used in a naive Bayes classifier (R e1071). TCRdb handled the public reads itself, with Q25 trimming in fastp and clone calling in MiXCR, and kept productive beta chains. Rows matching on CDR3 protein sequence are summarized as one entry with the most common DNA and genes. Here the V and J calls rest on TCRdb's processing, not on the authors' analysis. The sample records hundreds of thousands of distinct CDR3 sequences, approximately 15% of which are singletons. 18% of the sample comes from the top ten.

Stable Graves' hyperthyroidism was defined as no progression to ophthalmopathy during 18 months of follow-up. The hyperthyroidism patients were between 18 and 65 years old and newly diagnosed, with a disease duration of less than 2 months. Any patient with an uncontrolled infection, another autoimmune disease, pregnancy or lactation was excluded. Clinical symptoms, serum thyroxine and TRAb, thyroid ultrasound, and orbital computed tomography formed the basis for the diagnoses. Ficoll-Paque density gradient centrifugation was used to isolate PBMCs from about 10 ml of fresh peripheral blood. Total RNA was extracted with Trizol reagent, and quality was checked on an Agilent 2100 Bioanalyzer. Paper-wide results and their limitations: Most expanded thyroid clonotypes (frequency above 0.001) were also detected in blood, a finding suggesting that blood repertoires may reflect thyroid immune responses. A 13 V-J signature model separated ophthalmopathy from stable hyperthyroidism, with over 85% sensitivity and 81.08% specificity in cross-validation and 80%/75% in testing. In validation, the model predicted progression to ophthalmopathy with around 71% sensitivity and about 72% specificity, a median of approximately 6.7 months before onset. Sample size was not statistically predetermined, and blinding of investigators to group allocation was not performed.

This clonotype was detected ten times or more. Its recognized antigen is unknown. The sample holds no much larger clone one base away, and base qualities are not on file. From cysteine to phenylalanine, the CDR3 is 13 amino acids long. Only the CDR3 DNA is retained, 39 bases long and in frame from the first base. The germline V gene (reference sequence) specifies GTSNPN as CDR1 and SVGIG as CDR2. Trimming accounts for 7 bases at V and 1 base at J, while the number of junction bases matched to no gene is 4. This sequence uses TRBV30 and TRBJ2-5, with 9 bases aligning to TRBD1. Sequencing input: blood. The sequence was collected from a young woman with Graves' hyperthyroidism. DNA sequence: TGTGCCTCGGGACAGGGCCTCCAAGAGACCCAGTACTTC. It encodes CASGQGLQETQYF.